Listed below are T cell receptor beta chains from one sample, sequenced in a study of T cell changes during pregnancy in multiple sclerosis. The data were produced by immunoSEQ multiplex PCR, yet TCRdb's version contains in-frame clones alone and is incomplete. Counted here are approximately 43,000 clones, 93% occurring once; the ten biggest clones make up roughly 4%. The sequences come from CD8+ T cells from peripheral blood mononuclear cells, collected after pregnancy. The receptor set was obtained from a female donor with multiple sclerosis, enrolled in a pregnancy study. Each CDR3 is given with its conserved first and last residue. The order of the fields is CDR3 protein, CDR3 DNA, D gene, J gene, clone size, V gene. A D gene is named only where the DNA matches it firmly. A row's size may be missing; if present it is once, few, many or a size class.

CASSPDSTTYEQYF	TGCGCCAGCAGCCCGGACAGTACCACCTACGAGCAGTACTTC	-	TRBJ2-7	-	TRBV4-1
CASSLYQGAYTGELFF	TGTGCCAGCAGTTTGTACCAGGGGGCGTACACCGGGGAGCTGTTTTTT	TRBD1	TRBJ2-2	-	TRBV27
CASSEGLASGTGELFF	TGTGCCAGCAGTGAAGGGCTAGCTTCGGGGACCGGGGAGCTGTTTTTT	-	TRBJ2-2	once	TRBV2
CASSPVPAGGEQFF	TGCGCCAGCAGCCCAGTGCCCGCCGGGGGGGAGCAGTTCTTC	TRBD2	TRBJ2-1	once	TRBV4-1
CASSLTGFEGYTF	TGTGCCAGCAGTCTTACAGGGTTTGAGGGCTACACCTTC	-	TRBJ1-2	-	TRBV28
CASSSPGTGEKLFF	TGTGCCAGCAGCTCCCCTGGGACAGGGGAAAAACTGTTTTTT	TRBD1	TRBJ1-4	-	TRBV7-2
CASSSQAVSYEQYF	TGTGCCAGCAGCTCACAGGCAGTGTCCTACGAGCAGTACTTC	-	TRBJ2-7	-	TRBV7-2
CSVEWTGMGTPGELFF	TGCAGCGTTGAATGGACAGGGATGGGAACACCCGGGGAGCTGTTTTTT	TRBD1	TRBJ2-2	-	TRBV29-1
CASSTTGFVEQYF	TGTGCCAGTAGTACTACAGGGTTCGTGGAGCAGTACTTC	-	TRBJ2-7	-	TRBV19
CASSVWSSGANVLTF	TGTGCCAGCAGCGTATGGAGCTCTGGGGCCAACGTCCTGACTTTC	-	TRBJ2-6	-	TRBV9
CASSHSTGDNEQFF	TGCGCCAGCAGCCACTCCACAGGGGACAATGAGCAGTTCTTC	TRBD1	TRBJ2-1	-	TRBV4-1
CASRGGQAEAFF	TGTGCCAGCAGGGGGGGACAGGCTGAAGCTTTCTTT	TRBD1	TRBJ1-1	-	TRBV2
CASSYARGGADTQYF	TGTGCCAGCAGCTATGCCCGGGGGGGGGCAGATACGCAGTATTTT	TRBD2	TRBJ2-3	-	TRBV7-6
CASSPGDLNTGELFF	TGTGCCAGCAGCCCTGGGGACTTGAACACCGGGGAGCTGTTTTTT	-	TRBJ2-2	-	TRBV4-2
CATSRDSPSEAFF	TGTGCCACCAGCAGAGATTCCCCATCCGAAGCTTTCTTT	-	TRBJ1-1	-	TRBV15
CASSRGQGGYNSPLHF	TGTGCCAGCAGCCGAGGACAGGGGGGATATAATTCACCCCTCCACTTT	TRBD1	TRBJ1-6	-	TRBV5-6
CATQWLGGDTEAFF	TGTGCCACCCAGTGGTTGGGAGGGGACACTGAAGCTTTCTTT	-	TRBJ1-1	-	TRBV6-1
CASSPRLAGGPDTDTQYF	TGTGCCAGTAGTCCACGACTAGCGGGGGGTCCAGATACAGATACGCAGTATTTT	TRBD2	TRBJ2-3	-	TRBV19
CASSVHRRRDEQFF	TGTGCCAGCAGTGTACACAGGAGGAGGGATGAGCAGTTCTTC	-	TRBJ2-1	-	TRBV6-1
CASSTSTGFSYEQYF	TGTGCCAGTAGTACCTCGACAGGCTTCTCCTACGAGCAGTACTTC	-	TRBJ2-7	-	TRBV19
CASSEGGTGVDEQFF	TGTGCCAGCAGTGAAGGAGGGACAGGTGTGGATGAGCAGTTCTTC	TRBD1	TRBJ2-1	medium-sized	TRBV6-1
CASSVLRGSDEQYF	TGTGCCAGCAGCGTGTTAAGGGGTTCCGACGAGCAGTACTTC	-	TRBJ2-7	-	TRBV28
CASSLEGPLRGQPQHF	TGTGCCAGCAGTTTGGAGGGACCCCTCCGAGGGCAGCCCCAGCATTTT	-	TRBJ1-5	-	TRBV6-5
CASMGVGTGELFF	TGTGCCAGCATGGGAGTGGGAACCGGGGAGCTGTTTTTT	-	TRBJ2-2	-	TRBV2
CASSSPRSYEQYF	TGTGCCAGCAGCTCCCCCCGTTCCTACGAGCAGTACTTC	-	TRBJ2-7	-	TRBV2
CASSSGISSYNEQFF	TGTGCCAGCAGCTCCGGGATTAGCTCCTACAATGAGCAGTTCTTC	-	TRBJ2-1	once	TRBV11-2
CASSGGGGPKF	TGTGCCAGCAGCGGGGGGGGCGGCCCGAAATTC	-	TRBJ2-7	-	TRBV5-5
CASSLAPGGGVWNTEAFF	TGTGCCAGCAGCTTGGCCCCCGGAGGGGGCGTCTGGAACACTGAAGCTTTCTTT	TRBD1	TRBJ1-1	-	TRBV5-5
CASSQEPPGQGAETQYF	TGTGCCAGCAGCCAAGAACCCCCGGGACAGGGGGCAGAGACCCAGTACTTC	TRBD1	TRBJ2-5	medium-sized	TRBV4-2
CASSQASGTGEYSNQPQHF	TGCGCCAGCAGTCAAGCGTCCGGGACAGGGGAGTATAGCAATCAGCCCCAGCATTTT	TRBD1	TRBJ1-5	-	TRBV23-1
CASSLVAPPVGEKLFF	TGTGCCAGCAGCTTAGTAGCGCCCCCAGTAGGTGAAAAACTGTTTTTT	-	TRBJ1-4	-	TRBV7-9
CASSLLAGPYNEQFF	TGTGCCAGCAGCTTACTAGCGGGGCCCTACAATGAGCAGTTCTTC	TRBD2	TRBJ2-1	-	TRBV7-6
CASSFLDRGLLGYTF	TGTGCCAGCAGTTTCCTCGACAGGGGCCTGCTCGGCTACACCTTC	TRBD1	TRBJ1-2	-	TRBV27
CASSQGQTGSDANYGYTF	TGCGCCAGCAGCCAAGGTCAGACAGGGTCCGATGCTAACTATGGCTACACCTTC	TRBD1	TRBJ1-2	-	TRBV4-1
CASSQDRSQETQYF	TGCGCCAGCAGCCAAGACAGATCCCAAGAGACCCAGTACTTC	-	TRBJ2-5	-	TRBV4-1
CASSDPGTGGYTF	TGTGCCAGCAGTGACCCCGGGACAGGGGGCTACACCTTC	TRBD1	TRBJ1-2	-	TRBV2